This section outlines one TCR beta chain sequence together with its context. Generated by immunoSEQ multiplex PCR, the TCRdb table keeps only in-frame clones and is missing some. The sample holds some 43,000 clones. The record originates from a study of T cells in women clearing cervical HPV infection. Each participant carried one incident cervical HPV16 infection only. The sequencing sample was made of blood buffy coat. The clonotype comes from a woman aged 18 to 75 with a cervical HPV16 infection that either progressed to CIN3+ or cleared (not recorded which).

The DNA read from the CDR3 is TGTGCCAGCAGTGACTCTCCAGGGTTCACCTACAATGAG. Its protein is CASSDSPGFTYNE. The full CDR3 is CASSDSPGFTYNEQFF. The chain carries TRBV6-4 and TRBJ2-1, with D maybe TRBD1 (5 bases). The read halts 3 residues ahead of the CDR3 end, with the missing end drawn from the germline J gene. Germline V gives CDR1 MRHNA, CDR2 SNTAGT. Trimming took off 0 bases at V and 2 bases at J, with 11 bases between the two ends. CDR3 length: 16 residues.